This T cell receptor beta chain was sequenced during a study of Ad26.COV2.S vaccination and SARS-CoV-2 variants. The wider study: The study gave Ad26.COV2.S intramuscularly, once or twice 56 days apart. Points from the study as a whole: Vaccinees reportedly had broad spike-specific CD8+ and CD4+ T cell responses. Assessments of TCR breadth and depth may have underestimated the total T cell responses. Higher spike-specific TCR breadth was found in vaccine recipients than in placebo recipients.

Germline lookup yields CDR1 MNHEY and CDR2 SVGAGI. V was pared by 0 bases and J by 0 bases, with 10 bases between. CDR3 length equals 16 residues. Libraries were prepared by immunoSEQ multiplex PCR; TCRdb keeps only in-frame clonotypes and omits some of them. The sample carries 300,000 to 400,000 clones, around 84% recorded once. The treatment was: around 19 received Ad26.COV2.S at low or high dose, single or two shots; about 5 received placebo; per-sample allocation not given. Sampling was done on day 63 after the first vaccine or placebo injection. On this clone itself: What it binds is unknown.

The sample was peripheral blood, taken in a trial of Ad26.COV2.S vaccine versus placebo. V gene TRBV6-5 combines with J gene TRBJ2-3, with D hard to call. The sequence came from a person between 18 and 65 years old who received the Ad26.COV2.S COVID-19 vaccine or a placebo. The CDR3 reads CASSYSWGTSTDTQYF. Here the CDR3 DNA reads TGTGCCAGCAGTTACTCCTGGGGAACTAGCACAGATACGCAGTATTTT.